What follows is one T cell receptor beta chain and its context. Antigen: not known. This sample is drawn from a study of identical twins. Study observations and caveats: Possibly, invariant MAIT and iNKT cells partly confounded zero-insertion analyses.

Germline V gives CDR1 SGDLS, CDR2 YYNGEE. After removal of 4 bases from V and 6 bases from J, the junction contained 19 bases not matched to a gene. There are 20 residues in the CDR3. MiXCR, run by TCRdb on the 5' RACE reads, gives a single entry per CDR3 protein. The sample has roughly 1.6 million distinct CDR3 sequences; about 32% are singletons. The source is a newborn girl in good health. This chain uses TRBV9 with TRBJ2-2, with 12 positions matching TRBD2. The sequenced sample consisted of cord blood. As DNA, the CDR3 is TGTGCCAGCAGCAATCCAAACCCCCCTAGCGGGAGGGGGATACCCGGGGAGCTGTTTTTT. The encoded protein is CASSNPNPPSGRGIPGELFF.